This T cell receptor (beta chain) was recorded in a study of blood T cell repertoires in COVID-19. The table came from immunoSEQ multiplex PCR; TCRdb's copy has only in-frame clones and leaves some out. The sample records 150,000 to 200,000 clones, roughly nine tenths being singletons. Across about two dozen US areas, participants ranged in age from roughly 18 to 95 years. CDR3 length: 16 amino acids. In germline, CDR1 is SGHTA, CDR2 FQGNSA. V was clipped by 3 bases and J by 1 base; unmatched bases: 2. This clone was found once. The sequenced sample was PBMCs or T cells enriched from blood (not recorded which). This chain connects TRBV7-2 to TRBJ2-7; TRBD2 agrees at 14 bases. This sequence was found in a woman in her thirties or forties with acute COVID-19. The CDR3 loop reads CASSFWTSGRSYEQYF. CDR3 nucleotide sequence: TGTGCCAGCAGCTTCTGGACTAGCGGGAGGTCCTACGAGCAGTACTTC.